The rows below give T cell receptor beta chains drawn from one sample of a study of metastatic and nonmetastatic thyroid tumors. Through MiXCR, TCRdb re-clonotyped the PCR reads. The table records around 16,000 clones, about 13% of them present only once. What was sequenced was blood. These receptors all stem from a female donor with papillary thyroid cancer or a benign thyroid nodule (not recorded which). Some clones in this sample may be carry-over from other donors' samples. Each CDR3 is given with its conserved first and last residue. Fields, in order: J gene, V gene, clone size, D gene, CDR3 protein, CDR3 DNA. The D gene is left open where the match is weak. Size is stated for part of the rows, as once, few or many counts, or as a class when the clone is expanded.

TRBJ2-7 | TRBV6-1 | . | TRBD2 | CASSRDAGGSYEQYF | TGTGCCAGCAGTCGTGACGCGGGAGGCTCCTACGAGCAGTACTTC
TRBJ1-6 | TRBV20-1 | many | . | CSARDPRTLNSPLHF | TGCAGTGCTAGAGATCCCCGGACATTGAATTCACCCCTCCACTTT
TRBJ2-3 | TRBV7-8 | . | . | CASSLGTDSQNQPQYF | TGTGCCAGCAGCCTAGGCACCGACTCCCAGAATCAGCCCCAGTATTTT
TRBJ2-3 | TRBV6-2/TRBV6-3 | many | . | CACRGPPDTQYF | TGTGCATGCAGGGGCCCTCCAGATACGCAGTATTTT
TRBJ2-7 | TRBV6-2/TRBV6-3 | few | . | CASSPGALAAKQYF | TGTGCCAGCAGTCCGGGGGCCCTAGCAGCCAAGCAGTACTTC
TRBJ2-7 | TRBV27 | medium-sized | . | CASSLSDGAYEQYF | TGTGCCAGCAGTTTATCAGACGGAGCCTACGAGCAGTACTTC
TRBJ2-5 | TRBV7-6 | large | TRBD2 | CASSLFAGTSGGETQYF | TGTGCCAGCAGCTTATTTGCGGGGACTAGCGGGGGGGAGACCCAGTACTTC
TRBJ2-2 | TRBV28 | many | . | CASSFRGRMNTGELFF | TGTGCCAGCAGTTTCCGTGGGAGAATGAACACCGGGGAGCTGTTTTTT
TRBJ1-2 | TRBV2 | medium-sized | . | CASGGNYGYTF | TGTGCCAGCGGCGGAAACTATGGCTACACCTTC
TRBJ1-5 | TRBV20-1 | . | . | CSARGGSNQPQHF | TGCAGTGCTAGAGGGGGGAGCAATCAGCCCCAGCATTTT
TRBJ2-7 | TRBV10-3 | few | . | CAISESAGGPDQYF | TGTGCCATCAGTGAGTCGGCTGGGGGACCAGACCAGTACTTC
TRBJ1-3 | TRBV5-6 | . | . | CASSPGRSENIIYF | TGTGCCAGCAGCCCGGGACGGTCAGAAAACATCATATATTTT
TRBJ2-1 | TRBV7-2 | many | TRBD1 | CASSKKGQGENNEQFF | TGTGCCAGCAGCAAGAAGGGACAGGGGGAAAACAATGAGCAGTTCTTC
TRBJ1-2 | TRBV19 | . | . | CASSISGYGYTF | TGTGCCAGTAGTATTTCCGGTTATGGCTACACCTTC
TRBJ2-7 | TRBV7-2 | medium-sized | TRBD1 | CASSAQTGYYEQYF | TGTGCCAGCAGCGCCCAGACAGGGTACTACGAGCAGTACTTC